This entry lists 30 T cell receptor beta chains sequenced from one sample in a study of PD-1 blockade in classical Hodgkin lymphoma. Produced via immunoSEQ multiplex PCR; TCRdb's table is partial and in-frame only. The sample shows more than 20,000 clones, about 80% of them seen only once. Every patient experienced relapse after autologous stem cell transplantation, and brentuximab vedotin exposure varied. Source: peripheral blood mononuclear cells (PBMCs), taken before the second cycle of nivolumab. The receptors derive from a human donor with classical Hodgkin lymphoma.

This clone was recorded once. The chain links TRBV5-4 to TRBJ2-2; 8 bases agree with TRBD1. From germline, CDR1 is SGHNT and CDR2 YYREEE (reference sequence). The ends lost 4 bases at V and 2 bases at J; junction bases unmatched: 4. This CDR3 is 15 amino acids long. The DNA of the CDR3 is TGTGCCAGCAGCCCAGGGGGCGCTAACACCGGGGAGCTGTTTTTT. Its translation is CASSPGGANTGELFF.

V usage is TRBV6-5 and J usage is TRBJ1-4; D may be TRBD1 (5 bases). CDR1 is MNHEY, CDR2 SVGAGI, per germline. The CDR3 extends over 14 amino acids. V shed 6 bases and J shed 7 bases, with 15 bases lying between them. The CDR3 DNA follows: TGTGCCAGCAGAAACCGGGGACGGGGTGAAAAACTGTTTTTT. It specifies CASRNRGRGEKLFF.

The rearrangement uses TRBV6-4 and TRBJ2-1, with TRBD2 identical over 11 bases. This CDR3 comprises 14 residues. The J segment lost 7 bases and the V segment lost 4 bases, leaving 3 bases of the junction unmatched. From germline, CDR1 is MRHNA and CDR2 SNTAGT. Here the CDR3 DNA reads TGTGCCAGCAGTGCAACTAGCGGGGGAAATGAGCAGTTCTTC. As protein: CASSATSGGNEQFF.

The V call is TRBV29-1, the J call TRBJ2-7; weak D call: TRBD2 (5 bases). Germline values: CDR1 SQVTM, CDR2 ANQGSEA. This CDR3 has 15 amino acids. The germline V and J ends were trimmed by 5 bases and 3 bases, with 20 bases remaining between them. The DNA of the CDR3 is TGCAGCGTTCCCGGAGGCTTACAGATAAACTACGAGCAGTACGTC. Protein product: CSVPGGLQINYEQYV.

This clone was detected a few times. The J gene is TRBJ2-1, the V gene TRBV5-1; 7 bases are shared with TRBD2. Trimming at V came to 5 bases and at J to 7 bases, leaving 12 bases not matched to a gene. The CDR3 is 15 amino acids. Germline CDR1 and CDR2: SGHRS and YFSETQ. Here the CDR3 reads CASSNGGKIGNEQFF. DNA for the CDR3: TGCGCCAGCAGTAACGGGGGGAAAATAGGTAATGAGCAGTTCTTC.

This CDR3 is CASSPLSREKQEAFF. The DNA for the CDR3 is TGTGCCAGCAGCCCCCTTAGCCGGGAGAAGCAAGAAGCTTTCTTT. The V and J genes are TRBV5-6 and TRBJ1-1, with unresolved D. The V end was cut by 4 bases, the J end by 8 bases, with 21 bases between. Germline loops: CDR1 SGHDT, CDR2 YYEEEE. The CDR3 loop spans 15 amino acids.

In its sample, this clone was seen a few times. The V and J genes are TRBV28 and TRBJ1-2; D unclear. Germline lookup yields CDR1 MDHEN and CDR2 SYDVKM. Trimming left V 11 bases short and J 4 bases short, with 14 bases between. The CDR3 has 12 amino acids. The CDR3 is CACNRVGYGYTF. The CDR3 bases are TGTGCCTGCAATAGGGTTGGCTATGGCTACACCTTC.

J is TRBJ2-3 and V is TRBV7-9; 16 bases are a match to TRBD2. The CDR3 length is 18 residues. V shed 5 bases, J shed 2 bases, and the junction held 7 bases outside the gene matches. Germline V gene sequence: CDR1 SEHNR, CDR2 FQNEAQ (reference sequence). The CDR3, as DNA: TGTGCCAGCAGCCCACAGGGGACTAGCGGGAGGGTCACAGATACGCAGTATTTT. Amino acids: CASSPQGTSGRVTDTQYF.

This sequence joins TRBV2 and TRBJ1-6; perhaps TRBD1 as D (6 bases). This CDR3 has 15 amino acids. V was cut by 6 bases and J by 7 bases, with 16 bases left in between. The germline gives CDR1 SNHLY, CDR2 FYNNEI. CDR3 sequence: CASRLPDSSNSPLHF. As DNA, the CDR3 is TGTGCCAGCAGACTACCGGACAGCTCCAATTCACCCCTCCACTTT.

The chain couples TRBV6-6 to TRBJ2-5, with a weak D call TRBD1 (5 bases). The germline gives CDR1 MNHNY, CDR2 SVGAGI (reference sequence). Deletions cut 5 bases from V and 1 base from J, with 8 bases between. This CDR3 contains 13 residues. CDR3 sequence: CASSIQVQETQYF. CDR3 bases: TGTGCCAGCAGTATACAGGTCCAAGAGACCCAGTACTTC.

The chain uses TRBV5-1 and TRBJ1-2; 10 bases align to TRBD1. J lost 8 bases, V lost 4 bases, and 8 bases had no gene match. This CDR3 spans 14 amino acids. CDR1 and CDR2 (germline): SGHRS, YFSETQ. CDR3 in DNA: TGCGCCAGCAGCCAAGACAGGGGGCTCGAAGGCTACACCTTC. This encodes CASSQDRGLEGYTF.

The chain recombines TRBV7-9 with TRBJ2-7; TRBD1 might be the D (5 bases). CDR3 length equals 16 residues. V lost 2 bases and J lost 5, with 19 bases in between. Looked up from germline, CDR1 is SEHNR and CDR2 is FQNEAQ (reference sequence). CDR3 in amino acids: CASSLKAVGRVDEQYF. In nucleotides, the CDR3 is TGTGCCAGCAGCTTAAAAGCTGTGGGCAGGGTCGACGAGCAGTACTTC.

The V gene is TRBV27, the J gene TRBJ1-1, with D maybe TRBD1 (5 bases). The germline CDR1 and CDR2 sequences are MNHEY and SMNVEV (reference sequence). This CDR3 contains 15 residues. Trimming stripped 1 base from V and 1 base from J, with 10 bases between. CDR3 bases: TGTGCCAGCAGTTTATGGGTGGGGACGAACACTGAAGCTTTCTTT. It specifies CASSLWVGTNTEAFF.

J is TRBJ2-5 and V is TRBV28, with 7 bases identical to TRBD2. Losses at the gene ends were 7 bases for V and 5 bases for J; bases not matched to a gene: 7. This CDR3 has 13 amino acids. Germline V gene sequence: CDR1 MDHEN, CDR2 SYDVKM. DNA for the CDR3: TGTGCCAGCACCCTGGGGGGGATGGAGACCCAGTACTTC. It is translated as CASTLGGMETQYF.

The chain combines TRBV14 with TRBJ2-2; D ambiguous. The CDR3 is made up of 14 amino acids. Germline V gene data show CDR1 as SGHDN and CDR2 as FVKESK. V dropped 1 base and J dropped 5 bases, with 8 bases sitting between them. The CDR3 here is CASSQVHLTGELFF. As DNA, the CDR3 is TGTGCCAGCAGCCAAGTACACTTAACCGGGGAGCTGTTTTTT.

In DNA, the CDR3 is TGTGCCAGCAGGGAAGTGGGAGGTTCCACCGGGGAGCTGTTTTTT. Its translation is CASREVGGSTGELFF. The J gene is TRBJ2-2, the V gene TRBV7-8, with D possibly TRBD2 on 6 matching bases. From germline, CDR1 is SGHVS and CDR2 FQNEAQ. V was cut by 6 bases and J by 4 bases, with 15 bases left in between. There are 15 residues in the CDR3.

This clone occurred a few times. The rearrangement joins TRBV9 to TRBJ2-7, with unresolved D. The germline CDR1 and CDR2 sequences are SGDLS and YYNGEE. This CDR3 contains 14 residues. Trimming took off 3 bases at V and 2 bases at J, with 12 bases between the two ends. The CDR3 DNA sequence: TGTGCCAGCAGCGCAGGACGAGGACCCTACGAGCAGTACGTC. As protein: CASSAGRGPYEQYV.

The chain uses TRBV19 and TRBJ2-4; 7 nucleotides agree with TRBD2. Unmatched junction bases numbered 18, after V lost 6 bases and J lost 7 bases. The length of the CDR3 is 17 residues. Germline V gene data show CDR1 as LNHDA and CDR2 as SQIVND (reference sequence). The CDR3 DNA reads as TGTGCCAGTAGCTATAGAGGGAACCCCATGGGGGGGAACATTCAGTACTTC. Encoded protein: CASSYRGNPMGGNIQYF. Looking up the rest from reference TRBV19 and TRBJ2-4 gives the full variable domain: DGGITQSPKYLFRKEGQNVTLSCEQNLNHDAMYWYRQDPGQGLRLIYYSQIVNDFQKGDIAEGYSVSREKKESFPLTVTSAQKNPTAFYLCASSYRGNPMGGNIQYFGAGTRLSVL.

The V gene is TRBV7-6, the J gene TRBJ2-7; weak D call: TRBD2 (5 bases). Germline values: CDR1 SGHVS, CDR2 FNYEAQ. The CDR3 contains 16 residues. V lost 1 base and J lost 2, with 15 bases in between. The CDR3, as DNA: TGTGCCAGCAGCTTAGAGGCTAGCTGGGGTACCTACGAGCAGTACTTC. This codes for CASSLEASWGTYEQYF.

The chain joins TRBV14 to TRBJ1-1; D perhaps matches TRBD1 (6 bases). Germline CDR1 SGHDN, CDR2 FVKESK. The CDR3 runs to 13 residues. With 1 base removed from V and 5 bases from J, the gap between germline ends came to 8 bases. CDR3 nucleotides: TGTGCCAGCAGCCAAGTGAGGGGGACTGAAGCTTTCTTT. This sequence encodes CASSQVRGTEAFF.

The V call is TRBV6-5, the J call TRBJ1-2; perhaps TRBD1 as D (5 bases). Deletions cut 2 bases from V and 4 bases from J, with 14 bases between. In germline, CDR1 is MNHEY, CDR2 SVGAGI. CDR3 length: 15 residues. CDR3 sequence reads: CASSYGTSRLYGYTF. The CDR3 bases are TGTGCCAGCAGTTACGGGACCTCGCGTCTCTATGGCTACACCTTC.

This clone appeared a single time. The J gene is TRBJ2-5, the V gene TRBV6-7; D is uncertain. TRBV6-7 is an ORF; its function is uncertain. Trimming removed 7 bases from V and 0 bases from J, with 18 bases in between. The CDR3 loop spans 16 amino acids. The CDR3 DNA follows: TGTGCCAGCAATTTACGGATACCGAGCGACCAAGAGACCCAGTACTTC. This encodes CASNLRIPSDQETQYF.

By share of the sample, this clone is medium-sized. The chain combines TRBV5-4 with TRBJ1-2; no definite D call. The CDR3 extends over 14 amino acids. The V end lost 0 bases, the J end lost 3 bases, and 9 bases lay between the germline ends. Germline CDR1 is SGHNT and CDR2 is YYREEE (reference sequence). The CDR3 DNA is TGTGCCAGCAGCTTGGAGGGAGGCCACTATGGCTACACCTTC. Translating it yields CASSLEGGHYGYTF. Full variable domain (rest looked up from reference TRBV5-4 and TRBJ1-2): ETGVTQSPTHLIKTRGQQVTLRCSSQSGHNTVSWYQQALGQGPQFIFQYYREEENGRGNFPPRFSGLQFPNYSSELNVNALELDDSALYLCASSLEGGHYGYTFGSGTRLTVV.

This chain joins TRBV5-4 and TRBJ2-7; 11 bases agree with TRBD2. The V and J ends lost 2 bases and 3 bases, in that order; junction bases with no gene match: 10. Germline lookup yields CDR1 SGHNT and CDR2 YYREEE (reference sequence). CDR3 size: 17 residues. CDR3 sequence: CASSFPLAGGPSYEQYV. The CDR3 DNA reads TGTGCCAGCAGCTTTCCCCTAGCGGGGGGTCCGAGCTACGAGCAGTACGTC.

CDR3 sequence reads: CASSEGTYYEQYF. In nucleotides, the CDR3 is TGTGCCAGCAGTGAAGGAACATACTACGAGCAGTACTTC. The V call is TRBV6-5, the J call TRBJ2-7; no clear D gene. In germline, CDR1 is MNHEY, CDR2 SVGAGI. V lost 5 bases to trimming and J lost 3 bases, with 11 bases between them. The CDR3 has 13 amino acids.

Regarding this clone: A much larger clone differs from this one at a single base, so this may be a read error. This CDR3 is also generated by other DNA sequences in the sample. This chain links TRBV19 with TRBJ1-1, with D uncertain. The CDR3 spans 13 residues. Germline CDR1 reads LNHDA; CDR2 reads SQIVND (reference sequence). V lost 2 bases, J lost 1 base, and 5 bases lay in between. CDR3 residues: CASSITANTEAFF. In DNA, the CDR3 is TGTGCCAGTAGTATAACTGCGAACACTGAAGCTTTCTTT.

CDR3 in amino acids: CASCRQGANTGELFF. The CDR3, as DNA: TGTGCCAGCTGTCGGCAGGGCGCGAACACCGGGGAGCTGTTTTTT. This chain joins TRBV7-2 and TRBJ2-2; a possible D gene is TRBD1 (5 bases). CDR1 SGHTA and CDR2 FQGNSA come from the germline V gene. The CDR3 length is 15 residues. Trimming left V 8 bases short and J 0 bases short, with 13 bases between.

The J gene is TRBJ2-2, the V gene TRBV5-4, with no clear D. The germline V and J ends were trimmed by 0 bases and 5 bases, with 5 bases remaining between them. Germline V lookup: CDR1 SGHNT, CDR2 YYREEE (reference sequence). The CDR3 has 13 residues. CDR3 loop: CASSLGVTGELFF. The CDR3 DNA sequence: TGTGCCAGCAGCTTGGGTGTGACCGGGGAGCTGTTTTTT. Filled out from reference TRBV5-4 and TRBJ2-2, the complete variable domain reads ETGVTQSPTHLIKTRGQQVTLRCSSQSGHNTVSWYQQALGQGPQFIFQYYREEENGRGNFPPRFSGLQFPNYSSELNVNALELDDSALYLCASSLGVTGELFFGEGSRLTVL.

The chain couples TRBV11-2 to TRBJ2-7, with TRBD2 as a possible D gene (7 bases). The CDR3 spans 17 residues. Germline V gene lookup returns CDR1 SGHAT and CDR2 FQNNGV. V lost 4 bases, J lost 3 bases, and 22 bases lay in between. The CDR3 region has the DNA TGTGCCAGCAGCTCCGGACTAGTCTGGGACAACCGCTACGAGCAGTACTTC. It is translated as CASSSGLVWDNRYEQYF. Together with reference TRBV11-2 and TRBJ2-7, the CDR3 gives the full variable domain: EAGVAQSPRYKIIEKRQSVAFWCNPISGHATLYWYQQILGQGPKLLIQFQNNGVVDDSQLPKDRFSAERLKGVDSTLKIQPAKLEDSAVYLCASSSGLVWDNRYEQYFGPGTRLTVT.

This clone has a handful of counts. CDR3: CASSLAGDLAKNIQYF. The CDR3 bases are TGTGCCAGCAGCTTGGCCGGGGATTTAGCCAAAAACATTCAGTACTTC. The V call is TRBV5-4, the J call TRBJ2-4; a weak D match, TRBD2 (5 bases). CDR1 and CDR2 from the germline V gene are SGHNT and YYREEE (reference sequence). The CDR3 loop spans 16 amino acids. Trimming pared 0 bases from V and 0 bases from J, leaving 10 bases between.